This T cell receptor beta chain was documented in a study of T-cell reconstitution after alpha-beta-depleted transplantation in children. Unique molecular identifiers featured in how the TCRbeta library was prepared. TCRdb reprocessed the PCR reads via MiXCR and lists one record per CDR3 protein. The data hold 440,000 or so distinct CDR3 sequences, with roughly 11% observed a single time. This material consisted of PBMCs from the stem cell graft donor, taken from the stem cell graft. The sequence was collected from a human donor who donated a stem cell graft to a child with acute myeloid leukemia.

Written as DNA, the CDR3 is TGCAGTGCTAGACTAGCGACCAGCACAGATACGCAGTATTTT. Protein product: CSARLATSTDTQYF. J is TRBJ2-3 and V is TRBV20-1; D might be TRBD2 (6 bases). Germline assignment: CDR1 DFQATT and CDR2 SNEGSKA (reference sequence). Between the trimmed V and J ends, which lost 2 bases and 0 bases, there was a span of 9 bases. The CDR3 is made up of 14 amino acids.